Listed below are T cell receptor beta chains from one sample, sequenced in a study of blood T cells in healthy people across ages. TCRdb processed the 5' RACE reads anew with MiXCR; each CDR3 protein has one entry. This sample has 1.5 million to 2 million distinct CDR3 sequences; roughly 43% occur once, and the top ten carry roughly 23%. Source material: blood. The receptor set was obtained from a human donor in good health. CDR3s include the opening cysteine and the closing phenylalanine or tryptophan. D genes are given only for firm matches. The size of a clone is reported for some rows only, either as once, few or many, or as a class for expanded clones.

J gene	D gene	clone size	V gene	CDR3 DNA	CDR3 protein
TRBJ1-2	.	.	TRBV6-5	TGTGCCAGCAAGAGGGGATATGGCTACACCTTC	CASKRGYGYTF
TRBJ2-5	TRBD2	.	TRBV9	TGTGCCAGCAGCGTAGGGGGACTAGGTCAGCAAGAGACCCAGTACTTC	CASSVGGLGQQETQYF
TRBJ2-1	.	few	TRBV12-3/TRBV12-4	TGTGCCAGCAGTTTACGCCCGCTGGGGCAGTTCTTC	CASSLRPLGQFF
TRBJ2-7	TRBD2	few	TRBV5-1	TGCGCCAGCAGCTTGGCCCCGTTGTCGGGAGGGAACGAGCAGTACTTC	CASSLAPLSGGNEQYF
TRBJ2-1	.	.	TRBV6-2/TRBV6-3	TGTGCCAGCAGCCCCCCCTCGGACACATACAATGAGCAGTTCTTC	CASSPPSDTYNEQFF
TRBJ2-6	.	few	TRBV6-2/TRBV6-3	TGTGCCAGCAGTTACCCCGGAGGAGGGATGCTGACTTTC	CASSYPGGGMLTF
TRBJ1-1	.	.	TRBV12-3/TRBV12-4	TGTGCCAGCAGTCTCACCACAGGGATTACTGAAGCTTTCTTT	CASSLTTGITEAFF
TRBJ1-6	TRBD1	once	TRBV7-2	TGTGCCAGCAGCTTAAGACAGGGCTATAATTCACCCCTCCACTTT	CASSLRQGYNSPLHF
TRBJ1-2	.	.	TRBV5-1	TGCGCCAGCAGCGTTACAGCGGGTCTAGCTAACTATGGCTACACCTTC	CASSVTAGLANYGYTF
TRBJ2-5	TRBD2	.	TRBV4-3	TGCGCCAGCAGCCTGGAGCGGGGGGCACTCGAGACCCAGTACTTC	CASSLERGALETQYF
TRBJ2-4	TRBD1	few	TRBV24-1	TGTGCCACCAGTGATCTAAACCGGGACAGACCATGGAACCTAGCCAAAAACATTCAGTACTTC	CATSDLNRDRPWNLAKNIQYF
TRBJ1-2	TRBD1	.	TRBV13	TGTGCCAGCAGCGACACAGGGGGCTACAACTATGGCTACACCTTC	CASSDTGGYNYGYTF
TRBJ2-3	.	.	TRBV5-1	TGCGCCAGCAGCTTCCTCGAGGGCACAGATACGCAGTATTTT	CASSFLEGTDTQYF
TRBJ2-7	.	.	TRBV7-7	TGTGCTAGCAGTTACGACACTGGCTACGAGCAGTACTTC	CASSYDTGYEQYF
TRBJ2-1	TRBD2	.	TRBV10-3	TGTGCCATAGATAGCGGGGGTATAGGGCAGTTCTTC	CAIDSGGIGQFF
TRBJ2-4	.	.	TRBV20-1	TGCAGTGCTAGAGTGCGGCAGGGGCTAAACATTCAGTACTTC	CSARVRQGLNIQYF
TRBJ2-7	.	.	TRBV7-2	TGTGCCAGCAGCTTAATAGGGGAACGCGAGCAGTACTTC	CASSLIGEREQYF
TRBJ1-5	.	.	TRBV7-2	TGTGCCAGCAGCTTAATGCCGGGGGTGGCTGGCCCCAATCAGCCCCAGCATTTT	CASSLMPGVAGPNQPQHF
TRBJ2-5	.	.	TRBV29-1	TGCAGCCATTCTCTGGGGGGTTCAGAGACCCAGTACTTC	CSHSLGGSETQYF
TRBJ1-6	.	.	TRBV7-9	TGTGCCAGCAGCTTTCCAGATCGTTCACCCCTCCACTTT	CASSFPDRSPLHF
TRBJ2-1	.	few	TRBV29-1	TGCAGCGTTGAAGGTGTCTTTAGCGGAAATGAGCAGTTCTTC	CSVEGVFSGNEQFF
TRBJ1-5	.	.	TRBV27	TGTGCCAGCAGTCCCATAGAAACCCTAAGCAATCAGCCCCAGCATTTT	CASSPIETLSNQPQHF
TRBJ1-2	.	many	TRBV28	TGTGCCAGCAGCTTACCCGGCTATGGCTACACCTTC	CASSLPGYGYTF
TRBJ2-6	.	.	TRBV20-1	TGCAGTGCCGCGTACTCTGGGGCCAACGTCCTGACTTTC	CSAAYSGANVLTF
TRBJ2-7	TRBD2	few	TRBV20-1	TGCAGTGCTAGCTCGGCTAGCGGGGGGGCCTTCAACGAGCAGTACTTC	CSASSASGGAFNEQYF
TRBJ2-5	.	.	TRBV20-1	TGCAGTGCTAGTGTGTGGGGCCTGAGTCAAGAGACCCAGTACTTC	CSASVWGLSQETQYF
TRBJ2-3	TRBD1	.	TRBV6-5	TGTGCCAGCAGTCGGACAGGGGGTATAGATACGCAGTATTTT	CASSRTGGIDTQYF
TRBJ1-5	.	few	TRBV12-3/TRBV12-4	TGTGCCAGCAGTTTTGGACCGAGTCAGCCCCAGCATTTT	CASSFGPSQPQHF
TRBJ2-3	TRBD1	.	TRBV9	TGTGCCAGCAGCGTAGCCACAGGGGGAACAGATACGCAGTATTTT	CASSVATGGTDTQYF
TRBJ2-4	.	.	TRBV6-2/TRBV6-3	TGCGCCAGCAGTCCCGGACAGTATTCCAAAAACATTCAGTACTTC	CASSPGQYSKNIQYF
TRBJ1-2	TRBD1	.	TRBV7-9	TGTGCCAGCAGCTCGCTGGGACAGGGGGATGGCTACACCTTC	CASSSLGQGDGYTF
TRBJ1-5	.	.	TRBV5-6	TGTGCCAGCAGCTTAGGGCCGAATAGCAATCAGCCCCAGCATTTT	CASSLGPNSNQPQHF
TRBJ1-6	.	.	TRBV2	TGTGCCAGCAAGGACACCGGTGATTCACCCCTCCACTTT	CASKDTGDSPLHF
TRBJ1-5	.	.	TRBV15	TGTGCCACCAGCCCGGGATTAGATAGCAATCAGCCCCAGCATTTT	CATSPGLDSNQPQHF
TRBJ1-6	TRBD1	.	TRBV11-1	TGTGCCAGCAGCTCCGCAGGGGGCCAGACACCCCTCCACTTT	CASSSAGGQTPLHF
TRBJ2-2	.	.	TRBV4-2	TGTGCCAGCAGCCATGCCGACCGGAACGGGGAGCTGTTTTTT	CASSHADRNGELFF
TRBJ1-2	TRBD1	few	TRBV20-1	TGCAGTGCAAAGGACAGGGCGGACTATGGCTACACCTTC	CSAKDRADYGYTF
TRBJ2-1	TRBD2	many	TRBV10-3	TGTGCCATCAGTGAAGGGCGGGGGGCCTACAATGAGCAGTTCTTC	CAISEGRGAYNEQFF
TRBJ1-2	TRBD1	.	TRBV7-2	TGTGCCAGCAGCTTAGCGTATGGGACAGGGGGAAGAGGCTACACCTTC	CASSLAYGTGGRGYTF
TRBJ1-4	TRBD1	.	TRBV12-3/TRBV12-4	TGTGCCAGCAGTCCTGGGACAGGGACCCCGAAAAAACTGTTTTTT	CASSPGTGTPKKLFF
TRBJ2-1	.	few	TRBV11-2	TGTGCCAGCAGCTCCGAAATGGACTATTACAATGAGCAGTTCTTC	CASSSEMDYYNEQFF
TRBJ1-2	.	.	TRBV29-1	TGCAGCGGTGCCCCTCTTTCGGGCATTTTGGGTGGCTACACCTTC	CSGAPLSGILGGYTF
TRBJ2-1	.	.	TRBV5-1	TGCGCCAGCAGCCCACAACAGGACAATGAGCAGTTCTTC	CASSPQQDNEQFF
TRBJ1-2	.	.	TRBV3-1	TGTGCCAGCAGCCAAGAAGGGGACACCCTCTATGGCTACACCTTC	CASSQEGDTLYGYTF
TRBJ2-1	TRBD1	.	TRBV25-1	TGTGCCAGCAGAGGTGCGGACAGGGGGCTTGGGGAGCAGTTCTTC	CASRGADRGLGEQFF
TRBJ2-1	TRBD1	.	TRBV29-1	TGCAGCGGTGGACAGGGTTATGAGCAGTTCTTC	CSGGQGYEQFF
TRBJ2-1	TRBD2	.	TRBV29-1	TGCAGCGTCAGACCGGGACTAGCGGGAGATGAGCAGTTCTTC	CSVRPGLAGDEQFF
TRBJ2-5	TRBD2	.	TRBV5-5	TGTGCCAGCAGCCCTGGACTAGCGGGGGGGCTGGGGCAAGAGACCCAGTACTTC	CASSPGLAGGLGQETQYF
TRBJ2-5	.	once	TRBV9	TGTACCAGCAGCTTCCGGGTTGGCGAGACCCAGTGCTTC	CTSSFRVGETQCF
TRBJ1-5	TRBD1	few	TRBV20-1	TGCAGTGCTGTAATGACAGGGTATAGCAATCAGCCCCAGCATTTT	CSAVMTGYSNQPQHF
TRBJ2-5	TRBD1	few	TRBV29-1	TGCAGCGTCACAGGGGGCAGAGAGACCCAGTACTTC	CSVTGGRETQYF
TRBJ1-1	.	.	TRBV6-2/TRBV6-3	TGTGCCAGCAGTTACTCAGCGAGGGGTCGTTTGGGCACTGAAGCTTTCTTT	CASSYSARGRLGTEAFF
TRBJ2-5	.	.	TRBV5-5	TGTGCCAGCAGCTTGGTTATCGGGGTCAAAGAGACCCAGTACTTC	CASSLVIGVKETQYF
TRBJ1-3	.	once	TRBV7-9	TGTGCCAGCAGCTTATCCACAGTCCCTGGAAACACCATATATTTT	CASSLSTVPGNTIYF
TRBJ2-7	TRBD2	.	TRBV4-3	TGCGCCAGCAGCCAAGAGTTTAATCTAGCGGGACCCTACGAGCAGTACTTC	CASSQEFNLAGPYEQYF
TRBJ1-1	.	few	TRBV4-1	TGCGCCAGCAGCCGCCCGCGGGAGGGAGTCGTCACTGAAGCTTTCTTT	CASSRPREGVVTEAFF
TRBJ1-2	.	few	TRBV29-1	TGCAGCGTTGGGTCGGGGGGGCTCTATGGCTGCACCTTC	CSVGSGGLYGCTF
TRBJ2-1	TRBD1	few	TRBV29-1	TGCAGCGTTGGGGGCAGGGGGCTGGAGGAGCAGTTCTTC	CSVGGRGLEEQFF
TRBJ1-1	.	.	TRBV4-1	TGCGCCAGCCGCCAATTACTCCAACGAGGAATCCCCGAGTGTTTCTTT	CASRQLLQRGIPECFF